The present T cell receptor beta chain was sequenced within a study of shared clonotypes between healthy human individuals. Study-level background: Per donor, CD8 memory used one plate, CD8 naive used two, CD4 memory used three and CD4 naive used three. Notes on the study in general: An effect of sequencing depth on clonotype sharing among donors was expected. Of the naive CD4 clonotypes, approximately 5% were shared across several donors.

The naive CD8 fraction comprised CD45RO-negative cells positively selected for CCR7 and excluded terminally differentiated effector memory CD45RA+ cells. This CDR3 has 17 residues. Germline V CDR1 and CDR2: SGHDN, FVKESK. The J segment lost 0 bases and the V segment lost 4 bases, leaving 9 bases of the junction unmatched. On this clone itself: Its antigen is as yet unknown.

The repertoire was sequenced with immunoSEQ multiplex PCR; TCRdb's copy has only in-frame clones and lacks some. This table holds under 850,000 clones, 85% to 95% found once. The sequenced sample was naive CD8+ T cells sorted from blood. The TCR originated in a man aged 30 to 45 in good health. This chain connects TRBV14 to TRBJ1-3; 7 bases agree with TRBD1. CDR3 sequence (DNA): TGTGCCAGCAGCCGGAAATGGACAGGAGGCTCTGGAAACACCATATATTTT. Residues: CASSRKWTGGSGNTIYF.